This T cell receptor (beta chain) stems from a study of T cell repertoires in cytomegalovirus infection. MiXCR, run by TCRdb on the reads, gives a single entry per CDR3 protein. The sample holds approximately 500,000 distinct CDR3 sequences; more than 15% are singletons and the top ten take roughly 25%. Turning to this clonotype: An end of the junction differs from the germline gene, which may be a read error.

This CDR3 is built from 11 residues. CDR1 is MNHEY, CDR2 SMNVEV, per germline (reference sequence). The gene calls are TRBV27 and TRBJ2-7; maybe TRBD2 (5 bases). The receptor comes from a human donor in good health (CMV status not recorded). Some clones in this sample may be carry-over from other donors' samples. The sample taken for sequencing was CD8+ T cells from PBMCs. CDR3 in amino acids: CASSFAGEQDF. CDR3 DNA sequence: TGTGCCAGCAGTTTTGCGGGTGAGCAGGACTTC.